The T cell receptor (beta chain) described here comes from a study of regulatory T cells in long-lasting Graves disease. Construction of the TCR beta libraries employed iRepertoire HTBI primers in conjunction with Arm-PCR of CDR3 regions. TCRdb re-analysed the multiplex PCR reads in MiXCR, keeping a single row per CDR3 protein. The sample includes a few hundred thousand distinct CDR3 sequences, about 22% of them seen just once. Points from the study as a whole: There were preferences for TRBV28, TRBJ1-2 and TRBJ2-5 in persistent disease. Accuracy might have suffered from few samples.

This CDR3 has 13 residues. V lost 4 bases to trimming and J lost 2 bases, with 6 bases between them. Germline V CDR1 and CDR2: SGHAT, FQNNGV. The sample's time point: persistent/refractory GD, antithyroid drugs over 5 years with positive TRAb. Scientists built the TCR library using RNA that was extracted from PBMCs. This clonotype showed up many times. What it recognizes is unknown. The sequencing here drew on peripheral blood mononuclear cells (PBMCs), taken when the disease was refractory, from a patient treated with antithyroid drugs. This clonotype was sampled from a female donor with Graves disease. The rearrangement uses TRBV11-2 and TRBJ1-3; D unresolved. CDR3 in DNA: TGTGCCAGCAGCTCGGAAACTGGAAACACCATATATTTT. Translating gives CASSSETGNTIYF. The full variable domain, rest sourced from reference TRBV11-2 and TRBJ1-3, is EAGVAQSPRYKIIEKRQSVAFWCNPISGHATLYWYQQILGQGPKLLIQFQNNGVVDDSQLPKDRFSAERLKGVDSTLKIQPAKLEDSAVYLCASSSETGNTIYFGEGSWLTVV.